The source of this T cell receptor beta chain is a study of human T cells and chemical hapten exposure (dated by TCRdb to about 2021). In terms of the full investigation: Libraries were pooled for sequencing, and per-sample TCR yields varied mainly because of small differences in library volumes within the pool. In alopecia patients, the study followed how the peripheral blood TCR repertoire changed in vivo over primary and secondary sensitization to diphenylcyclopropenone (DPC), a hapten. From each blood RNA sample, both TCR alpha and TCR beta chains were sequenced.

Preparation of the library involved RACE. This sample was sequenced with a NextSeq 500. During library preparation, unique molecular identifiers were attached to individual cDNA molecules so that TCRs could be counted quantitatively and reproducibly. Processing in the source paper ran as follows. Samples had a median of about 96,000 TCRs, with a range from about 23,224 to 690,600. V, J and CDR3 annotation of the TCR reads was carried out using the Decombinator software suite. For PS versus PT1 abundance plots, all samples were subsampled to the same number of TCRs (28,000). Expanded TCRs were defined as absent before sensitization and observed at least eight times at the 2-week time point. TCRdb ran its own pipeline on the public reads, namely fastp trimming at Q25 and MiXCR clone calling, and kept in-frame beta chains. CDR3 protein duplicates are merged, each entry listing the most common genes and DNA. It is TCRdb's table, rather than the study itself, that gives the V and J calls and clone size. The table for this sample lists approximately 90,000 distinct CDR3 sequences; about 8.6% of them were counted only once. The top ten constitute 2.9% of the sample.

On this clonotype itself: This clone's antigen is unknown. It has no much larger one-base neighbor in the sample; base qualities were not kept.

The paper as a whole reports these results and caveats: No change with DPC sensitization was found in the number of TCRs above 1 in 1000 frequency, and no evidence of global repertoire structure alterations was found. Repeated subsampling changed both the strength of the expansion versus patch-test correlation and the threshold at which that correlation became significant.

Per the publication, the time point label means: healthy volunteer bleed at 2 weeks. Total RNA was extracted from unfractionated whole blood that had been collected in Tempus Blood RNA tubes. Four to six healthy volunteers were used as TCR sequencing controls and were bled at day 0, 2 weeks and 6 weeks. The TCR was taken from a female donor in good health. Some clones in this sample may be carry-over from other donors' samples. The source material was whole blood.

The DNA sequence is TGTGCCAGCAGCTTGAAGGGACAGGGTGTCCACGAGCAGTACTTC. This sequence encodes CASSLKGQGVHEQYF. The chain is made from TRBV7-2 and TRBJ2-7; the central 9 bases match TRBD1. V is cut back by 3 bases and J by 5 bases, with 8 bases in the junction unmatched. Via the germline V gene, CDR1 is SGHTA and CDR2 FQGNSA. The cysteine opens and the phenylalanine closes a CDR3 of 15 amino acids. This entry keeps only the CDR3 DNA: 45 bases, framed from base 1.